This T cell receptor (beta chain) was recorded in a study of shared clonotypes between healthy human individuals. Study-wide results and caveats: Clonotype sharing among donors likely depends on sequencing depth.

To note about this clone: Its target is not known.

Profiling relied on immunoSEQ multiplex PCR, and the TCRdb table lists in-frame clones only, not all of them. The sample carries fewer than 400,000 clones, around two thirds recorded once. The TCR sequence derives from a man aged 25 to 40 in good health. The sample consisted of memory CD4+ T cells sorted from blood. Described subset: CD45RA-negative fraction.

CDR3 region: CASSLLSGSSYNEQFF. For the CDR3, the DNA is TGCGCCAGCAGCTTGCTTAGCGGGAGTTCCTACAATGAGCAGTTCTTC. V is TRBV5-1 and J is TRBJ2-1; the match to TRBD2 covers 9 bases. The germline gives CDR1 SGHRS, CDR2 YFSETQ. V lost 1 base, J lost 1 base, and 3 bases stayed unmatched. The length of the CDR3 is 16 residues.